The clone carrying this T cell receptor (beta chain) has at least ten counts. The data belong to a study of kidney transplant recipient with SARS-CoV-2 infection. TCRdb recomputed calls from the reads with MiXCR, one row per CDR3 protein. Of 200,000 to 250,000 distinct CDR3 sequences detected, 25% to 30% appear once; the ten largest clones hold 7% to 8%. The sequencing used a blood sample, collected at baseline and around day 120 from a kidney transplant recipient. This receptor was identified in a young adult male patient who had COVID-19 and was a kidney transplant recipient. Some T cells may be graft donor cells.

DNA of the CDR3: TGTGCCAGTACCCCCGGATTATCCGGGGAGCTGTTTTTT. It translates to CASTPGLSGELFF. This chain links TRBV19 with TRBJ2-2; D is ambiguous. The CDR3 covers 13 residues. Trimming pared 7 bases from V and 6 bases from J, leaving 12 bases between. The V gene's germline CDR1 is LNHDA and CDR2 SQIVND (reference sequence).